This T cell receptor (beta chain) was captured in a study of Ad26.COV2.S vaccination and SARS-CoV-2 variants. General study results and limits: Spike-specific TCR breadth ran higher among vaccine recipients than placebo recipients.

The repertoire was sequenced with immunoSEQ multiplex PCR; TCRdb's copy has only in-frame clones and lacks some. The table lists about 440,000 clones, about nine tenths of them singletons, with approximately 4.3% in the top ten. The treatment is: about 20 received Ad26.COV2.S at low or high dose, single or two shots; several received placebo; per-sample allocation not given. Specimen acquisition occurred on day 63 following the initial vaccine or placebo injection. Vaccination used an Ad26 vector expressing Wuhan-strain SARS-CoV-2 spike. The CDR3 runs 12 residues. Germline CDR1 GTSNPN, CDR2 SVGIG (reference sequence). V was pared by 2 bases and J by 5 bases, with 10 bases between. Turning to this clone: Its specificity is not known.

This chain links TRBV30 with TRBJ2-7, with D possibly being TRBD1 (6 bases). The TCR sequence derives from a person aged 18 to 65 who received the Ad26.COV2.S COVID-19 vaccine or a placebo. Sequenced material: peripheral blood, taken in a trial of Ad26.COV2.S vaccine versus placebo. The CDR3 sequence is CAWSTRTDEQYF. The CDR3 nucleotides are TGTGCCTGGAGTACCCGGACAGACGAGCAGTACTTC.